A single sample gave rise to the 27 T cell receptor beta chains below, sequenced in a study of cytomegalovirus exposure and HLA in healthy donors. The PCR ran on 60 Vbeta and 13 Jbeta primers. Clones were sequenced by immunoSEQ multiplex PCR, and TCRdb holds only the in-frame ones, with some missing. The sample table includes 55,000 to 65,000 clones. Sequenced: PBMCs. All receptors come from a young woman in good health and CMV-seronegative.

V and J are TRBV25-1 and TRBJ2-1; a weak D match, TRBD2 (5 bases). The CDR3 contains 16 residues. The V gene's germline CDR1 is MGHDK and CDR2 SYGVNS. V gave up 3 bases and J gave up 1 base, with 13 bases separating them. CDR3 coding DNA: TGTGCCAGCAGTGAGCCCTCTAGCAAGTCCTACAATGAGCAGTTCTTC. It specifies CASSEPSSKSYNEQFF.

The V call is TRBV30, the J call TRBJ2-1; 8 nucleotides align to TRBD2. This CDR3 comprises 16 residues. The V and J ends lost 1 base and 5 bases, in that order; junction bases with no gene match: 10. Germline CDR1 and CDR2: GTSNPN and SVGIG (reference sequence). CDR3 loop: CAWSGGVSGGDNEQFF. For the CDR3, the DNA is TGTGCCTGGAGTGGGGGGGTGAGCGGGGGCGACAATGAGCAGTTCTTC.

V gene TRBV4-1 combines with J gene TRBJ2-7; D is possibly TRBD1 (6 bases). The CDR3 has 14 residues. Trimming took off 3 bases at V and 2 bases at J, with 11 bases between the two ends. CDR1 and CDR2 (germline): MGHRA, YSYEKL. CDR3 nucleotide sequence: TGCGCCAGCAGCCAGACGGACAGACCCTACGAGCAGTACTTC. This sequence encodes CASSQTDRPYEQYF.

The chain couples TRBV9 to TRBJ2-2, with D possibly matching TRBD1 (6 bases). The V end was cut by 0 bases, the J end by 1 base, with 7 bases between. Per germline, CDR1 SGDLS and CDR2 YYNGEE. This CDR3 spans 15 amino acids. The CDR3 sequence: CASSVVQGNTGELFF. The CDR3 nucleotides read TGTGCCAGCAGCGTAGTACAGGGGAACACCGGGGAGCTGTTTTTT. The full variable domain, completed using reference TRBV9 and TRBJ2-2, is DSGVTQTPKHLITATGQRVTLRCSPRSGDLSVYWYQQSLDQGLQFLIQYYNGEERAKGNILERFSAQQFPDLHSELNLSSLELGDSALYFCASSVVQGNTGELFFGEGSRLTVL.

The chain joins TRBV4-1 to TRBJ1-3; tentatively, D is TRBD1 (5 bases). The CDR3 covers 19 residues. The germline V gene encodes CDR1 MGHRA and CDR2 YSYEKL. V gave up 4 bases and J gave up 3 bases, with 25 bases separating them. Here the CDR3 reads CASSRFDGPGRLGGNTIYF. In nucleotides, the CDR3 is TGCGCCAGCAGCCGATTCGACGGGCCAGGGAGGCTCGGTGGAAACACCATATATTTT.

This chain links TRBV29-1 with TRBJ1-2; D is ambiguous. The CDR3 totals 13 residues. V gave up 5 bases and J gave up 6 bases, with 16 bases separating them. Germline CDR1 reads SQVTM; CDR2 reads ANQGSEA. The CDR3 DNA sequence: TGCAGCGTTTCGGCGGGCCCTGAGAATGGCTACACCTTC. Its translation: CSVSAGPENGYTF.

The chain couples TRBV25-1 to TRBJ2-1; 9 nucleotides agree with TRBD1. This CDR3 contains 17 residues. Per the germline V gene, CDR1 is MGHDK and CDR2 is SYGVNS. V was clipped by 5 bases and J by 7 bases; unmatched bases: 15. The CDR3 coding sequence is TGTGCCAGCAGTCCCGACCCTACAGGGGGCGGTAAGAATGAGCAGTTCTTC. Translating it yields CASSPDPTGGGKNEQFF.

This rearrangement joins TRBV6-4 to TRBJ2-5; D might be TRBD1 (6 bases). The CDR3 is made up of 15 amino acids. V was cut by 2 bases and J by 3 bases, with 13 bases left in between. The germline CDR1 and CDR2 sequences are MRHNA and SNTAGT. DNA for the CDR3: TGTGCCAGCAGTGACCGAGAGACAGGCGAAGAGACCCAGTACTTC. Translating it yields CASSDRETGEETQYF.

The V call is TRBV4-1, the J call TRBJ2-7, with 9 bases fitting TRBD1. Germline V CDR1 and CDR2: MGHRA, YSYEKL. V shed 1 base and J 3 bases; nucleotides not matched to a gene: 4. The CDR3 runs to 15 residues. CDR3 DNA: TGCGCCAGCAGCCAAGGACCGGGACAGGGCTACGAGCAGTACTTC. Protein sequence: CASSQGPGQGYEQYF.

The chain employs TRBV9 and TRBJ2-7; 13 positions match TRBD2. The ends lost 2 bases at V and 7 bases at J; junction bases unmatched: 3. Germline V gene lookup returns CDR1 SGDLS and CDR2 YYNGEE. The CDR3 is 14 amino acids. CDR3 nucleotides: TGTGCCAGCAGCGTCGGACTAGCGGGGGATGAGCAGTACTTC. Residues: CASSVGLAGDEQYF.

V usage is TRBV7-9 and J usage is TRBJ1-2; D ambiguous. The germline CDR1 and CDR2 sequences are SEHNR and FQNEAQ (reference sequence). The CDR3 runs 10 residues. Trimming stripped 8 bases from V and 7 bases from J, with 8 bases between. CDR3 coding DNA: TGTGCCAGCGGGCCCAGTGGCTACACCTTC. It specifies CASGPSGYTF. Full variable domain (remainder filled in from reference TRBV7-9 and TRBJ1-2): DTGVSQNPRHKITKRGQNVTFRCDPISEHNRLYWYRQTLGQGPEFLTYFQNEAQLEKSRLLSDRFSAERPKGSFSTLEIQRTEQGDSAMYLCASGPSGYTFGSGTRLTVV.

V usage is TRBV11-2 and J usage is TRBJ2-7; TRBD2 matches 9 bases. The CDR3 sequence is 16 residues long. The germline CDR1 and CDR2 sequences are SGHAT and FQNNGV. V gave up 3 bases and J gave up 0 bases; unmatched junction bases: 6. The CDR3 spells CASSLSSGVLSYEQYF. As DNA, the CDR3 is TGTGCCAGCAGCTTGTCTAGCGGGGTTCTCTCCTACGAGCAGTACTTC. Together with reference TRBV11-2 and TRBJ2-7, the CDR3 gives the full variable domain: EAGVAQSPRYKIIEKRQSVAFWCNPISGHATLYWYQQILGQGPKLLIQFQNNGVVDDSQLPKDRFSAERLKGVDSTLKIQPAKLEDSAVYLCASSLSSGVLSYEQYFGPGTRLTVT.

The chain uses TRBV14 and TRBJ1-2, with D unclear. The CDR3 contains 12 residues. Germline CDR1 is SGHDN and CDR2 is FVKESK. Trimming removed 0 bases at V and 4 bases at J, with 3 bases between. The CDR3: CASSQEAYGYTF. The CDR3 DNA sequence: TGTGCCAGCAGCCAAGAGGCCTATGGCTACACCTTC.

This sequence joins TRBV2 and TRBJ1-5, with TRBD1 identical over 7 bases. J gave up 2 bases and V 7 bases, and 2 bases lay outside the gene matches. Germline V gene sequence: CDR1 SNHLY, CDR2 FYNNEI. CDR3 length equals 13 residues. CDR3 in amino acids: CASTQGGNQPQHF. In DNA, the CDR3 is TGTGCCAGCACTCAGGGGGGCAATCAGCCCCAGCATTTT.

The chain carries TRBV5-5 and TRBJ2-7; 7 bases align to TRBD2. The V segment lost 1 base and the J segment 0 bases; nucleotides outside the gene matches: 7. The CDR3 is made up of 16 amino acids. Per the germline V gene, CDR1 is SGHKS and CDR2 is YYEKEE (reference sequence). Here the CDR3 reads CASSLRAASGSYEQYF. The CDR3, as DNA: TGTGCCAGCAGCTTGAGGGCCGCTAGCGGCTCCTACGAGCAGTACTTC.

The chain uses TRBV4-1 and TRBJ1-1; 8 bases fit TRBD1. The germline gives CDR1 MGHRA, CDR2 YSYEKL. The CDR3 loop spans 15 amino acids. V was pared by 4 bases and J by 5 bases, with 9 bases of the junction left unmatched. The CDR3: CASSPQTGDGTEAFF. CDR3 nucleotide sequence: TGCGCCAGCAGCCCTCAGACAGGGGATGGTACTGAAGCTTTCTTT.

This sequence joins TRBV11-2 and TRBJ2-4; 10 positions match TRBD2. The germline V gene encodes CDR1 SGHAT and CDR2 FQNNGV. CDR3 length equals 14 residues. Unmatched junction bases numbered 5, after V lost 0 bases and J lost 12 bases. CDR3 protein: CASSLEGTSVAQYF. CDR3 DNA sequence: TGTGCCAGCAGCTTAGAAGGGACTAGCGTGGCTCAGTACTTC.

The V gene is TRBV9, the J gene TRBJ1-2, with a possible D match to TRBD1 (6 bases). The germline V gene has CDR1 SGDLS and CDR2 YYNGEE. The CDR3 consists of 12 residues. Between the trimmed V and J ends, which lost 7 bases and 5 bases, there was a span of 12 bases. The CDR3 here is CASLHRDYGYTF. The CDR3 DNA is TGTGCCAGCCTGCACAGGGATTATGGCTACACCTTC.

The rearrangement joins TRBV15 to TRBJ1-4, with D possibly TRBD1 on 6 matching bases. The V gene's germline CDR1 is LNHNV and CDR2 YYDKDF (reference sequence). The length of the CDR3 is 15 residues. V lost 0 bases to trimming and J lost 8 bases, with 13 bases between them. The CDR3 coding sequence is TGTGCCACCAGCAGAGATCGAGTGGGGGCAGAAAAACTGTTTTTT. This codes for CATSRDRVGAEKLFF.

The V call is TRBV5-5, the J call TRBJ2-7; TRBD1 is a possible D gene (5 bases). Germline V gene data show CDR1 as SGHKS and CDR2 as YYEKEE (reference sequence). The V gene lost 0 bases and the J gene lost 3 bases, with 10 bases spanning the gap. The CDR3 consists of 14 residues. CDR3 residues: CASSLDAGIYEQYF. CDR3 DNA: TGTGCCAGCAGCTTGGACGCAGGGATCTACGAGCAGTACTTC.

CDR3 coding DNA: TGTGCCAGCAGCCCCAGAGGGCAGGGGGCCTACGAGCAGTACTTC. Translation gives CASSPRGQGAYEQYF. The V gene is TRBV11-3, the J gene TRBJ2-7, with TRBD1 matching over 7 bases. V shed 5 bases, J shed 2 bases, and the junction held 9 bases outside the gene matches. The CDR3 covers 15 residues. The germline CDR1 and CDR2 sequences are SGHNT and YENEEA.

This chain joins TRBV18 and TRBJ2-5, with a possible D match to TRBD2 (6 bases). The germline CDR1 and CDR2 sequences are KGHSH and LQKENI. V was clipped by 4 bases and J by 4 bases, with 13 bases between them. The CDR3 contains 14 residues. The CDR3 spells CASSRSSEGETQYF. In DNA form, the CDR3 reads TGTGCCAGCTCACGGTCTAGCGAGGGAGAGACCCAGTACTTC.

This chain uses TRBV27 with TRBJ2-7; possibly TRBD2 for D (6 bases). This CDR3 has 15 amino acids. In germline, CDR1 is MNHEY, CDR2 SMNVEV (reference sequence). V was trimmed by 6 bases and J by 4 bases, leaving 19 bases between them. CDR3 sequence: CASSIRRAGRYEQYF. For the CDR3, the DNA is TGTGCCAGCAGCATACGGAGGGCGGGAAGATACGAGCAGTACTTC.

V usage is TRBV5-8 and J usage is TRBJ2-7; 13 positions agree with TRBD2. With V trimmed by 4 bases and J by 2 bases, 3 bases remained unmatched. CDR1 is SGHTS, CDR2 YDEGEE, per germline. This CDR3 region has 15 residues. CDR3 protein: CASSAGTSGTYEQYF. In nucleotides, the CDR3 is TGTGCCAGCAGCGCCGGGACTAGCGGGACCTACGAGCAGTACTTC.

V is TRBV2 and J is TRBJ1-1; TRBD1 matches at 8 bases. Trimming at V came to 8 bases and at J to 0 bases, leaving 8 bases not matched to a gene. From germline, CDR1 is SNHLY and CDR2 FYNNEI. There are 15 residues in the CDR3. CDR3 nucleotide sequence: TGTGCCAGCTCAAAAAACAGGGGGATGAACACTGAAGCTTTCTTT. It encodes CASSKNRGMNTEAFF.

The chain is built from TRBV6-1 and TRBJ1-1; D perhaps matches TRBD1 (6 bases). This CDR3 region has 13 residues. CDR1 is MNHNS and CDR2 is SASEGT in the germline V gene. The V end was cut by 0 bases, the J end by 5 bases, with 7 bases between. The CDR3 reads CASSEARGTEAFF. CDR3 in DNA: TGTGCCAGCAGTGAAGCTAGGGGGACTGAAGCTTTCTTT.

The chain uses TRBV15 and TRBJ2-7; D might be TRBD1 (5 bases). The CDR3 runs 16 residues. Germline V CDR1 and CDR2: LNHNV, YYDKDF (reference sequence). V lost 1 base and J 4 bases, leaving 17 bases between the germline ends. The CDR3 nucleotides read TGTGCCACCAGCAGAGTTTATAGACAGATAAATTACGAGCAGTACTTC. It encodes CATSRVYRQINYEQYF.